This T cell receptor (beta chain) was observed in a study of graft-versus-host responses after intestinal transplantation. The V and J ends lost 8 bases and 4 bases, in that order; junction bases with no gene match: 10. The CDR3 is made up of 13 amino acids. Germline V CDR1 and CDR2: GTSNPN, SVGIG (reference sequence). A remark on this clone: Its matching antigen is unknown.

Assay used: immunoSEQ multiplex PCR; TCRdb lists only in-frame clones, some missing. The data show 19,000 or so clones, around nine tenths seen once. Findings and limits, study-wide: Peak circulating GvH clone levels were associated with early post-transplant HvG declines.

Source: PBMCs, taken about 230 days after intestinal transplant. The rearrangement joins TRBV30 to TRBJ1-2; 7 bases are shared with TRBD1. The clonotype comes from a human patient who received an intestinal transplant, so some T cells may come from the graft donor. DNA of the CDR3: TGTGCCGGGAAAGGGGGCTGGGGCTATGGCTACACCTTC. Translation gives CAGKGGWGYGYTF.